This T cell receptor (beta chain) was identified during a study of OX40 agonist ivuxolimab in advanced cancers. Assay used: immunoSEQ multiplex PCR; TCRdb lists only in-frame clones, some missing. The sample holds several thousand clones, around 78% seen once. After removal of 1 base from V and 0 bases from J, the junction contained 0 bases not matched to a gene. Germline lookup yields CDR1 SNHLY and CDR2 FYNNEI. The CDR3 has 15 amino acids. Overall study findings and caveats: CD8+ T cells averaged more expanded clones than CD4+.

This clone was observed a handful of times. Its specificity is unknown. The sequence derives from an adult with an advanced solid tumor such as melanoma, head and neck, liver or kidney cancer. The sequenced sample was CD4+ or CD8+ T cells sorted from blood, obtained in a trial of the OX40 agonist ivuxolimab. V is TRBV2 and J is TRBJ1-1, with 9 bases identical to TRBD1. The CDR3: CASSEGTGVNTEAFF. As DNA, the CDR3 is TGTGCCAGCAGTGAAGGGACAGGGGTGAACACTGAAGCTTTCTTT.